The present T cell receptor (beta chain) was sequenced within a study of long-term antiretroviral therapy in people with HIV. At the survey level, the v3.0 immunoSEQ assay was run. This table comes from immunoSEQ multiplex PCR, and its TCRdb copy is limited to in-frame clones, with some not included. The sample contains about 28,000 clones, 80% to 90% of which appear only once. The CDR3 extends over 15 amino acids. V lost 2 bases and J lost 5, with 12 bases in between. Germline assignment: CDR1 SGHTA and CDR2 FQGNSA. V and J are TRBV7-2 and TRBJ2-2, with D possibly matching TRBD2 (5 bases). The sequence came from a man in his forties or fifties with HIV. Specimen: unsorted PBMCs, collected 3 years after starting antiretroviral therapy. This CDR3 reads CASSLTGLRTGELFF. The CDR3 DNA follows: TGTGCCAGCAGCTTAACGGGATTGAGAACCGGGGAGCTGTTTTTT.